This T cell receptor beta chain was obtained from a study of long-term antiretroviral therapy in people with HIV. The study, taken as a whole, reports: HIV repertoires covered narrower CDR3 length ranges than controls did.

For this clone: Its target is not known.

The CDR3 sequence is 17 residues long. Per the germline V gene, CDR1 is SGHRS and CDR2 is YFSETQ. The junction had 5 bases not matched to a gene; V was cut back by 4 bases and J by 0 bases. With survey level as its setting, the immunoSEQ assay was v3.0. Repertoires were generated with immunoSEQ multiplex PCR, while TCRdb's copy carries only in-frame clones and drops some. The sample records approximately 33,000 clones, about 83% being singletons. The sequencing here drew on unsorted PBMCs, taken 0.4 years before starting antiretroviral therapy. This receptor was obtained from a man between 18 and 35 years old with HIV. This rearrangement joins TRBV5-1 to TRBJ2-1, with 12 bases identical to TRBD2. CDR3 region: CASSIGTSGFSYNEQFF. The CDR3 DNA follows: TGCGCCAGCAGCATAGGGACTAGCGGGTTCTCCTACAATGAGCAGTTCTTC.